These 29 T cell receptor beta chains were sequenced from one sample in a study of blood T cell repertoires in COVID-19. Clones were sequenced by immunoSEQ multiplex PCR, and TCRdb holds only the in-frame ones, with some missing. This sample carries about 90,000 clones, about 88% of them seen once, and the ten largest clones take 1.2%. Specimen: peripheral blood. Receptor source: a man older than 75 with active or convalescent COVID-19.

V and J are TRBV5-1 and TRBJ2-2; TRBD2 matches at 12 bases. Germline CDR1 is SGHRS and CDR2 is YFSETQ. The CDR3 covers 17 residues. V shed 3 bases and J 6 bases; nucleotides not matched to a gene: 9. The CDR3 reads CASSSRLAGAVSGELFF. The DNA for the CDR3 is TGCGCCAGCAGCTCTAGACTAGCGGGAGCTGTATCCGGGGAGCTGTTTTTT.

This chain links TRBV7-8 with TRBJ1-5; TRBD1 matches at 7 bases. Per germline, CDR1 SGHVS and CDR2 FQNEAQ. This CDR3 is 14 amino acids long. V lost 5 bases and J lost 5; bases outside the gene matches: 6. The chain's CDR3 is CASSPRDSYQPQHF. CDR3 sequence (DNA): TGTGCCAGCAGCCCCAGGGACAGTTATCAGCCCCAGCATTTT.

The genes are TRBV4-1 and TRBJ2-1; 7 nucleotides line up with TRBD1. The CDR3 is 15 amino acids. Germline V gene data show CDR1 as MGHRA and CDR2 as YSYEKL. The ends lost 0 bases at V and 16 bases at J; junction bases unmatched: 15. Here the CDR3 DNA reads TGCGCCAGCAGCCAAGATTTTGGGACAGCATCCAAGGTTTTCTTC. It yields the protein CASSQDFGTASKVFF.

The genes are TRBV19 and TRBJ2-7; 15 bases map to TRBD2. The CDR3 runs 17 residues. Looked up from germline, CDR1 is LNHDA and CDR2 is SQIVND (reference sequence). V was clipped by 3 bases and J by 5 bases; unmatched bases: 8. Here the CDR3 reads CASSIPGLAGGPHEQYF. The CDR3, as DNA: TGTGCCAGTAGTATCCCCGGACTAGCGGGAGGGCCTCACGAGCAGTACTTC.

This sequence joins TRBV12-5 and TRBJ2-5, with TRBD1 matching 12 bases. Germline V CDR1 and CDR2: LGHNT, FRNRAP. This CDR3 comprises 14 residues. J lost 5 bases, V lost 7 bases, and 5 bases had no gene match. For the CDR3, the DNA is TGTGCTAGTGAAGGGACAGGGGGCTGGGAGACCCAGTACTTC. This translates into CASEGTGGWETQYF.

This chain uses TRBV28 with TRBJ1-2, with TRBD1 identical over 8 bases. Germline assignment: CDR1 MDHEN and CDR2 SYDVKM. The CDR3 has 12 amino acids. Trimming at V came to 10 bases and at J to 8 bases, leaving 9 bases not matched to a gene. CDR3 DNA sequence: TGTGCCACCCCCGGGACAGGAGGCGGCTACACCTTC. It is translated as CATPGTGGGYTF.

The genes are TRBV5-4 and TRBJ1-1; a weak D match, TRBD1 (5 bases). CDR3 length: 17 amino acids. Germline CDR1 reads SGHNT; CDR2 reads YYREEE (reference sequence). The ends were cut back, 0 bases at V and 0 bases at J, with 15 bases in the middle. CDR3 DNA: TGTGCCAGCAGCTTGGCCTTGAGTACGGGGGTGAACACTGAAGCTTTCTTT. Protein product: CASSLALSTGVNTEAFF.

The V call is TRBV11-2, the J call TRBJ2-2; tentative D call: TRBD2 (6 bases). Germline CDR1 SGHAT, CDR2 FQNNGV. Between the trimmed V and J ends, which lost 5 bases and 3 bases, there was a span of 13 bases. The CDR3 has 15 amino acids. CDR3 loop: CASSPLWGDTGELFF. CDR3 nucleotide sequence: TGTGCCAGCAGCCCCTTGTGGGGGGACACCGGGGAGCTGTTTTTT.

This chain uses TRBV4-1 with TRBJ2-3, with a possible D match to TRBD1 (5 bases). Germline V gene lookup returns CDR1 MGHRA and CDR2 YSYEKL. V gave up 1 base and J gave up 3 bases, with 11 bases separating them. The CDR3 has 15 amino acids. CDR3 protein: CASSQVGHSTDTQYF. The CDR3 DNA sequence: TGCGCCAGCAGCCAAGTTGGACACTCAACAGATACGCAGTATTTT.

The chain carries TRBV18 and TRBJ2-7; 7 nucleotides agree with TRBD1. The CDR3 length is 14 residues. Per the germline V gene, CDR1 is KGHSH and CDR2 is LQKENI. Trimming took 6 bases from V and 2 from J; bases not matched to a gene: 7. DNA for the CDR3: TGTGCCAGCTCGGGTACAGGGGTCACCTACGAGCAGTACTTC. This translates into CASSGTGVTYEQYF.

The J gene is TRBJ1-6, the V gene TRBV5-6; maybe TRBD1 (6 bases). The CDR3 runs 16 residues. Looked up from germline, CDR1 is SGHDT and CDR2 is YYEEEE. V was shortened by 4 bases and J by 1 base, with 12 bases between the two germline ends. CDR3 bases: TGTGCCAGCAGCCTCGCAGGGGCTTCCTATAATTCACCCCTCCACTTT. Translation: CASSLAGASYNSPLHF.

This sequence joins TRBV15 and TRBJ1-2, with 7 bases aligning to TRBD1. The CDR3 totals 16 residues. Losses at the gene ends were 0 bases for V and 2 bases for J; bases not matched to a gene: 6. Germline CDR1 reads LNHNV; CDR2 reads YYDKDF (reference sequence). The DNA of the CDR3 is TGTGCCACCAGCAGAGATTTGGAGGGGGCCAACTATGGCTACACCTTC. Its translation is CATSRDLEGANYGYTF.

The chain carries TRBV9 and TRBJ2-7; the match to TRBD2 covers 9 bases. Losses at the gene ends were 1 base for V and 2 bases for J; bases not matched to a gene: 10. CDR3 length equals 17 residues. CDR1 SGDLS and CDR2 YYNGEE come from the germline V gene. CDR3 bases: TGTGCCAGCAGCGTACCCACAGCTAGCGGGAACGCCTACGAGCAGTACTTC. Translating gives CASSVPTASGNAYEQYF.

This sequence joins TRBV15 and TRBJ2-1; tentative D call: TRBD2 (6 bases). Trimming took 5 bases from V and 2 from J, leaving 16 bases between them. Germline V gene data show CDR1 as LNHNV and CDR2 as YYDKDF (reference sequence). The CDR3 is 16 amino acids. CDR3 region: CATSEMTGATYNEQFF. The CDR3, as DNA: TGTGCCACCAGCGAGATGACGGGAGCCACCTACAATGAGCAGTTCTTC.

The J gene is TRBJ1-1, the V gene TRBV18, with D unclear. CDR3 length equals 14 residues. With 6 bases removed from V and 4 bases from J, the gap between germline ends came to 15 bases. Germline V gene data show CDR1 as KGHSH and CDR2 as LQKENI. CDR3: CASSQNLEFTEAFF. In DNA, the CDR3 is TGTGCCAGCTCCCAGAACCTCGAATTCACTGAAGCTTTCTTT.

This CDR3 reads CASSPPNYYNEQFF. The CDR3 DNA sequence: TGTGCCAGCAGCCCCCCGAACTATTACAATGAGCAGTTCTTC. The chain employs TRBV7-2 and TRBJ2-1, with D hard to call. The CDR3 spans 14 residues. V was shortened by 5 bases and J by 4 bases, with 12 bases between the two germline ends. Germline-derived CDR1 and CDR2 are SGHTA and FQGNSA.

The V and J genes are TRBV5-4 and TRBJ2-1, with a possible D match to TRBD2 (5 bases). The V gene's germline CDR1 is SGHNT and CDR2 YYREEE (reference sequence). There are 15 residues in the CDR3. Trimming cost V 4 bases and J 0 bases, with 11 bases left between them. The CDR3 sequence is CASSTDSSSYNEQFF. CDR3 DNA: TGTGCCAGCAGCACGGACTCTAGCTCCTACAATGAGCAGTTCTTC.

V usage is TRBV9 and J usage is TRBJ2-1, with TRBD2 identical over 10 bases. With 3 bases clipped from V and 9 bases from J, the junction kept 6 bases outside the gene matches. The CDR3 contains 14 residues. The germline V gene encodes CDR1 SGDLS and CDR2 YYNGEE. CDR3 sequence: CASSASGSGPEQFF. In nucleotides, the CDR3 is TGTGCCAGCAGCGCTAGCGGGAGCGGTCCTGAGCAGTTCTTC.

The chain uses TRBV12-3 or TRBV12-4 and TRBJ2-2; the D gene is possibly TRBD1 (6 bases). The CDR3 has 13 amino acids. Trimming took off 6 bases at V and 6 bases at J, with 11 bases between the two ends. CDR3 region: CASRLQGSGELFF. Here the CDR3 DNA reads TGTGCCAGCAGGCTGCAGGGGTCCGGGGAGCTGTTTTTT.

This clone occurred once. The chain couples TRBV11-2 to TRBJ2-3; D is possibly TRBD1 (6 bases). The V gene's germline CDR1 is SGHAT and CDR2 FQNNGV. The CDR3 spans 16 residues. V was trimmed by 1 base and J by 2 bases, leaving 13 bases between them. The chain's CDR3 is CASSLASGQPTDTQYF. In DNA, the CDR3 is TGTGCCAGCAGCTTAGCGTCGGGACAACCCACAGATACGCAGTATTTT.

The chain couples TRBV30 to TRBJ1-2; D possibly corresponds to TRBD1 (5 bases). The CDR3 runs to 12 residues. Trimming stripped 2 bases from V and 4 bases from J, with 8 bases between. Germline values: CDR1 GTSNPN, CDR2 SVGIG (reference sequence). The chain's CDR3 is CAWSTQGYGYTF. CDR3 sequence (DNA): TGTGCCTGGAGTACTCAGGGCTATGGCTACACCTTC. The variable domain in full, completed from reference TRBV30 and TRBJ1-2, reads SQTIHQWPATLVQPVGSPLSLECTVEGTSNPNLYWYRQAAGRGLQLLFYSVGIGQISSEVPQNLSASRPQDRQFILSSKKLLLSDSGFYLCAWSTQGYGYTFGSGTRLTVV.

In nucleotides, the CDR3 is TGTGCCAGCTCAGAGGACAGCTATGGCTACACCTTC. Protein sequence: CASSEDSYGYTF. This chain uses TRBV18 with TRBJ1-2; D is possibly TRBD1 (6 bases). Germline CDR1 reads KGHSH; CDR2 reads LQKENI. This CDR3 comprises 12 residues. Trimming shortened V by 5 bases and J by 4 bases, and 8 bases separated the two germline ends.

Only a few counts were recorded for this clone. J is TRBJ2-1 and V is TRBV29-1; D is perhaps TRBD2 (5 bases). The V gene lost 4 bases and the J gene lost 9 bases, with 16 bases spanning the gap. Germline loops: CDR1 SQVTM, CDR2 ANQGSEA. This CDR3 region has 13 residues. CDR3: CSVGGSTNGEQFF. As DNA, the CDR3 is TGCAGCGTTGGTGGGAGCACCAACGGTGAGCAGTTCTTC.

The rearrangement uses TRBV5-1 and TRBJ2-3; 9 bases match TRBD2. Germline V gene sequence: CDR1 SGHRS, CDR2 YFSETQ. Trimming removed 0 bases from V and 4 bases from J; junction bases left unmatched: 3. The CDR3 covers 15 residues. The CDR3 loop is CASSLDSGRADTQYF. In DNA, the CDR3 is TGCGCCAGCAGCTTGGATAGCGGGAGAGCAGATACGCAGTATTTT.

V is TRBV19 and J is TRBJ1-1; 9 bases fit TRBD1. CDR3 length equals 16 residues. Per germline, CDR1 LNHDA and CDR2 SQIVND (reference sequence). Losses at the gene ends were 4 bases for V and 5 bases for J; bases not matched to a gene: 11. CDR3 DNA: TGTGCCAGTAGTAGGGGACAGGGCGAAGTGAGGACTGAAGCTTTCTTT. Translating gives CASSRGQGEVRTEAFF. Full variable domain (rest looked up from reference TRBV19 and TRBJ1-1): DGGITQSPKYLFRKEGQNVTLSCEQNLNHDAMYWYRQDPGQGLRLIYYSQIVNDFQKGDIAEGYSVSREKKESFPLTVTSAQKNPTAFYLCASSRGQGEVRTEAFFGQGTRLTVV.

This clone has just one count. The J gene is TRBJ1-3, the V gene TRBV9, with D possibly matching TRBD1 (6 bases). The V gene lost 4 bases and the J gene lost 2 bases, with 16 bases spanning the gap. This CDR3 has 16 residues. The V gene's germline CDR1 is SGDLS and CDR2 YYNGEE. The DNA of the CDR3 is TGTGCCAGCAGCACAGCAGGGAGGGGGACTGGAAACACCATATATTTT. It specifies CASSTAGRGTGNTIYF.

This sequence joins TRBV14 and TRBJ2-5, with a weak D call TRBD1 (6 bases). Germline V gene data show CDR1 as SGHDN and CDR2 as FVKESK. The CDR3 contains 16 residues. V lost 4 bases and J 5 bases, leaving 20 bases between the germline ends. CDR3 amino acids: CASSLLPGQRTETQYF. The CDR3 coding sequence is TGTGCCAGCAGCCTCCTCCCGGGACAAAGGACGGAGACCCAGTACTTC.

The gene calls are TRBV5-1 and TRBJ2-3, with D possibly matching TRBD2 (5 bases). Germline CDR1 and CDR2: SGHRS and YFSETQ. The CDR3 covers 14 residues. V gave up 5 bases and J gave up 1 base, with 11 bases separating them. CDR3 sequence (DNA): TGCGCCAGCAGGTTGATTAGCGGCACAGATACGCAGTATTTT. This encodes CASRLISGTDTQYF.

The V call is TRBV19, the J call TRBJ2-1, with 14 nucleotides matching TRBD2. The CDR3 is 15 amino acids. Germline lookup yields CDR1 LNHDA and CDR2 SQIVND (reference sequence). After removal of 5 bases from V and 10 bases from J, the junction contained 7 bases not matched to a gene. This chain's CDR3 is CASSEGLAGGREQFF. The CDR3 DNA reads TGTGCCAGTAGTGAAGGACTAGCGGGAGGTCGCGAGCAGTTCTTC. The full variable domain, with the rest looked up from reference TRBV19 and TRBJ2-1, is DGGITQSPKYLFRKEGQNVTLSCEQNLNHDAMYWYRQDPGQGLRLIYYSQIVNDFQKGDIAEGYSVSREKKESFPLTVTSAQKNPTAFYLCASSEGLAGGREQFFGPGTRLTVL.